The clone carrying this T cell receptor beta chain was picked up many times. Its antigen remains unknown. CDR1 and CDR2 (germline): SGHTA, FQGNSA. V lost 1 base and J lost 3; bases outside the gene matches: 14. The CDR3 contains 18 residues. The sample comes from a study of T cell repertoires in cytomegalovirus infection. Across the whole study: Public signatures in TCR beta pointed to CMV infection and matching HLA type.

TCRdb ran MiXCR on the reads and lists one entry per CDR3 protein. The sample contains over 200,000 distinct CDR3 sequences, approximately 15% of which appear only once. Study conclusions and caveats: The ex vivo response showed dominance by HLA-C-restricted CMV-specific TCR beta clonotypes.

V gene TRBV7-2 combines with J gene TRBJ2-7, with 8 bases that match TRBD1. This TCR came from a human donor in good health (CMV status not recorded). Some clones in this sample may be carry-over from other donors' samples. The sequenced material came from PBMCs. CDR3 DNA: TGTGCCAGCAGCTTAGGAAGTGGGTTCGGACAGGGCCTCTACGAGCAGTACTTC. Protein: CASSLGSGFGQGLYEQYF.